This record covers a single T cell receptor beta chain. The target antigen is unknown. This sample is drawn from a study of cytomegalovirus exposure and HLA in healthy donors. The PCR made use of 60 Vbeta and 13 Jbeta primers. Clones were sequenced by immunoSEQ multiplex PCR, and TCRdb holds only the in-frame ones, with some missing. The sample has around 120,000 clones, 80% to 85% seen once. General study findings and limits: One cluster of highly shared sequence variants probably arose as a sequencing artifact. Earlier results showed most TCR beta V segments being productive about 87% or about 30% of the time.

The clonotype originates from a boy between 10 and 17 years old in good health and CMV-seronegative. The source material was PBMCs.

CDR3 loop: CASNNQGQGEAYTF. The CDR3 DNA reads TGCGCCAGCAACAATCAGGGACAGGGGGAAGCCTACACCTTC. V gene TRBV4-3 combines with J gene TRBJ1-2; 11 bases map to TRBD1. The ends lost 7 bases at V and 10 bases at J; junction bases unmatched: 11. The length of the CDR3 is 14 residues. The germline V gene encodes CDR1 LGHNA and CDR2 YSLEER.